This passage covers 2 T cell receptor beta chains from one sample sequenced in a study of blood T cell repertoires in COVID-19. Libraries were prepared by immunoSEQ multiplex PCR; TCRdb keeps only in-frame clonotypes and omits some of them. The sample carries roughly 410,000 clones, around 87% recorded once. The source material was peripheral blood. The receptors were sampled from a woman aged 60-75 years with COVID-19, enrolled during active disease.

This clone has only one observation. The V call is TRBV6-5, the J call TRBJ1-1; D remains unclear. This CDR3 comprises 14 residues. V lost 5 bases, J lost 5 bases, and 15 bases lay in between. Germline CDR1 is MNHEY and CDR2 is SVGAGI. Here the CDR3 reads CASSLRVDLTEAFF. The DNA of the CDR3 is TGTGCCAGCAGTCTGAGGGTCGACTTAACTGAAGCTTTCTTT.

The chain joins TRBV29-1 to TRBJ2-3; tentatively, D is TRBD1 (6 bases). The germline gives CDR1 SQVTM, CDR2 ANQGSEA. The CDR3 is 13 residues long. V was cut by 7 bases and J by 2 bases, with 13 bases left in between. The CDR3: CSAEDSNTDTQYF. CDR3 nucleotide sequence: TGCAGCGCTGAGGACAGCAACACAGATACGCAGTATTTT.